This TCR beta chain appears in the sequencing data of a study of T cell changes during pregnancy in multiple sclerosis. Using immunoSEQ multiplex PCR, the repertoire was profiled, and TCRdb retains in-frame clones only, with some absent. The sample lists roughly 80,000 clones; about 91% were seen once. V was clipped by 5 bases and J by 9 bases; unmatched bases: 5. Germline values: CDR1 SGHRS, CDR2 YFSETQ. This CDR3 is built from 12 residues. Sequencing was performed on peripheral blood, taken before pregnancy. The gene calls are TRBV5-1 and TRBJ2-1, with 7 bases fitting TRBD1. The receptor was derived from a female donor with multiple sclerosis, enrolled in a pregnancy study. In DNA form, the CDR3 reads TGCGCCAGCAGAGACCGGGACAGTGAGCAGTTCTTC. It yields the protein CASRDRDSEQFF.